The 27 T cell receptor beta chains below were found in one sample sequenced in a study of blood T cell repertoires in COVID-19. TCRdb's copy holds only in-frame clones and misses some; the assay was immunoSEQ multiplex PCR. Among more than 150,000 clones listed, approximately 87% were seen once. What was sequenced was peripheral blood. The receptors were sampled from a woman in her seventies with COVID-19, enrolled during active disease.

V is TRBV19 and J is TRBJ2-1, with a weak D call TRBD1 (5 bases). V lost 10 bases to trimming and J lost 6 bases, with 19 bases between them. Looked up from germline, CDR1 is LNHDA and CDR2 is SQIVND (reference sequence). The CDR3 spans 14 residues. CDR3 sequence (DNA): TGTGCCACCTCTGGGGCTAGGGTGGGCAATGAGCAGTTCTTC. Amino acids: CATSGARVGNEQFF.

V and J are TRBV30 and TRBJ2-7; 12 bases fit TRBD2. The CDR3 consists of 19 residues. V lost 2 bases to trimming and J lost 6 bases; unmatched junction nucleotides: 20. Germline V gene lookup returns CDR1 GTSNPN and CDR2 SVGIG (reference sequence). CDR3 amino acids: CAWSPFSGTSGLKPSEQYF. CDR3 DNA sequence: TGTGCCTGGAGTCCGTTTTCCGGGACTAGCGGGTTAAAGCCCTCCGAGCAGTACTTC.

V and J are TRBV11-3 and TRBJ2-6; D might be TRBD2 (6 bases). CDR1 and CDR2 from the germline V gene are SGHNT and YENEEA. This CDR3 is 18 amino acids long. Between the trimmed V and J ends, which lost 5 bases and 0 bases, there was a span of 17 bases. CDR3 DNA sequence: TGTGCCAGCAGCCCTATCGGAGCGGGTACCTCTGGGGCCAACGTCCTGACTTTC. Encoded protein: CASSPIGAGTSGANVLTF.

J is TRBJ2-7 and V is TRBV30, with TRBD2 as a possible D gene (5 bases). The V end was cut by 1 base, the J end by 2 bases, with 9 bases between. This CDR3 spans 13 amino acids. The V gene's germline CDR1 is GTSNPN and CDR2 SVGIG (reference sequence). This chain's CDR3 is CAWSGGRAYEQYF. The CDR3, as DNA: TGTGCCTGGAGTGGAGGGAGAGCCTACGAGCAGTACTTC.

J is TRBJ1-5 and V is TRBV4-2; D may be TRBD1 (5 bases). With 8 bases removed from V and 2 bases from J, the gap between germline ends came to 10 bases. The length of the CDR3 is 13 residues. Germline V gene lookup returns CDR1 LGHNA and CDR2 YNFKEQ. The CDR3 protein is CASGLGGNQPQHF. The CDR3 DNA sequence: TGTGCCAGCGGATTAGGGGGCAATCAGCCCCAGCATTTT.

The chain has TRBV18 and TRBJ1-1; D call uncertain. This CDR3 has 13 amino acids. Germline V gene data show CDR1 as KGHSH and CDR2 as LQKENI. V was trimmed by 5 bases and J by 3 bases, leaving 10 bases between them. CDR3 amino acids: CASSGGLDTEAFF. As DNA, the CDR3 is TGTGCCAGCTCAGGCGGGTTAGACACTGAAGCTTTCTTT. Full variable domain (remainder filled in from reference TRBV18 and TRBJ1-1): NAGVMQNPRHLVRRRGQEARLRCSPMKGHSHVYWYRQLPEEGLKFMVYLQKENIIDESGMPKERFSAEFPKEGPSILRIQQVVRGDSAAYFCASSGGLDTEAFFGQGTRLTVV.

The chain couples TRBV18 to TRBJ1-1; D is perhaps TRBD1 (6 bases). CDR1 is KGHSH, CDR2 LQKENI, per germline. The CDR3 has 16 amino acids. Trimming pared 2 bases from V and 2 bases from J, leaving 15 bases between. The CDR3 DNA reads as TGTGCCAGCTCACCAGGGGCAGGGACATTCAACACTGAAGCTTTCTTT. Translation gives CASSPGAGTFNTEAFF.

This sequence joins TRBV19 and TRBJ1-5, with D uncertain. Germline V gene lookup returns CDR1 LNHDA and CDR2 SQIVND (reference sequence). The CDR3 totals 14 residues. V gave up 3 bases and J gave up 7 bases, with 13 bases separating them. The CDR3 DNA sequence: TGTGCCAGTAGTATGAAGAGGAATGGGCAGCCCCAGCATTTT. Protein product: CASSMKRNGQPQHF.

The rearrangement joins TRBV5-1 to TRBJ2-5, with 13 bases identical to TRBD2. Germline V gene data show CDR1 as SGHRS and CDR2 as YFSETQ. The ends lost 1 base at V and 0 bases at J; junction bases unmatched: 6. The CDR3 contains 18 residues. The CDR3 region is CASSLKTSGRTYQETQYF. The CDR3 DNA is TGCGCCAGCAGCTTGAAGACTAGCGGGAGGACGTACCAAGAGACCCAGTACTTC.

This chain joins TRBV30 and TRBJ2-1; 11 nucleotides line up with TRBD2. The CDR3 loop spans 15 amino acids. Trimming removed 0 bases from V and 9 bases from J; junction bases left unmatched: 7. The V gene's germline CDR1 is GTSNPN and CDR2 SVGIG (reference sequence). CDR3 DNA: TGTGCCTGGAGTGTACTAGCGGGAGAAGGTGGTGAGCAGTTCTTC. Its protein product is CAWSVLAGEGGEQFF. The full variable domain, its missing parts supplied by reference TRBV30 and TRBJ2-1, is SQTIHQWPATLVQPVGSPLSLECTVEGTSNPNLYWYRQAAGRGLQLLFYSVGIGQISSEVPQNLSASRPQDRQFILSSKKLLLSDSGFYLCAWSVLAGEGGEQFFGPGTRLTVL.

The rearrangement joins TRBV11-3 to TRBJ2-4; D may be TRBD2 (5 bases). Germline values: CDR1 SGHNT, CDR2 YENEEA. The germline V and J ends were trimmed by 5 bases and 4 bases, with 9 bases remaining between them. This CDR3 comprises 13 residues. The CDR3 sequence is CASSRGEKNIQYF. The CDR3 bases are TGTGCCAGCAGCCGGGGTGAGAAAAACATTCAGTACTTC.

CDR3 sequence (DNA): TGTGCCTGGAGCCAGCAGGAACAGGGGGCCAAGTTCTTC. Amino acids: CAWSQQEQGAKFF. The chain is built from TRBV30 and TRBJ2-1; TRBD1 matches 9 bases. Germline CDR1 and CDR2: GTSNPN and SVGIG (reference sequence). V shed 3 bases and J 14 bases; nucleotides not matched to a gene: 11. The CDR3 loop spans 13 amino acids.

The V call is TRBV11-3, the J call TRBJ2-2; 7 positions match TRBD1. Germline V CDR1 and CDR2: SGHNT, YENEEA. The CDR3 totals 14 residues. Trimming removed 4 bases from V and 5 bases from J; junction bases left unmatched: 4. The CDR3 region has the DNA TGTGCCAGCAGCTCAAAACAGGGGACCGGGGAGCTGTTTTTT. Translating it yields CASSSKQGTGELFF. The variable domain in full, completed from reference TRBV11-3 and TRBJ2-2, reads EAGVVQSPRYKIIEKKQPVAFWCNPISGHNTLYWYLQNLGQGPELLIRYENEEAVDDSQLPKDRFSAERLKGVDSTLKIQPAELGDSAVYLCASSSKQGTGELFFGEGSRLTVL.

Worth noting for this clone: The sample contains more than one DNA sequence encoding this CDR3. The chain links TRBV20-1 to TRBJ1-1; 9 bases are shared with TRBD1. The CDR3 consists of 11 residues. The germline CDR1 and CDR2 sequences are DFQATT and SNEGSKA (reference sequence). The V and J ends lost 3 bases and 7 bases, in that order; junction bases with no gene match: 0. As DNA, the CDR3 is TGCAGTGCTAGGGGACAGGGTGAAGCTTTCTTT. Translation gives CSARGQGEAFF.

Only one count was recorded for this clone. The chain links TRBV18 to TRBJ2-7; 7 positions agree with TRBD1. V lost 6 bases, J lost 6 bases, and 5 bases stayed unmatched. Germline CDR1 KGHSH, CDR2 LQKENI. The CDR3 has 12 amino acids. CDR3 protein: CASSPDRAEQYF. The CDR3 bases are TGTGCCAGCTCTCCCGACAGGGCCGAGCAGTACTTC. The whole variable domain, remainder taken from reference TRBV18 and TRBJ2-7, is NAGVMQNPRHLVRRRGQEARLRCSPMKGHSHVYWYRQLPEEGLKFMVYLQKENIIDESGMPKERFSAEFPKEGPSILRIQQVVRGDSAAYFCASSPDRAEQYFGPGTRLTVT.

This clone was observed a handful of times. CDR3 nucleotide sequence: TGCAGCGTAGCCCTTGACACCAATCAGCCCCAGCATTTT. It is translated as CSVALDTNQPQHF. The J gene is TRBJ1-5, the V gene TRBV29-1; unclear D gene. The CDR3 is 13 amino acids. Trimming removed 6 bases from V and 3 bases from J, with 12 bases in between. Germline V gene sequence: CDR1 SQVTM, CDR2 ANQGSEA.

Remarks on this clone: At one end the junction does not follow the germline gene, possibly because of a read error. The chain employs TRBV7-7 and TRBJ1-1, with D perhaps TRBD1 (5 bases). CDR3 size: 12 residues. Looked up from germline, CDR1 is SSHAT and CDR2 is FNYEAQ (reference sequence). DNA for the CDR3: TGTGCTAGCAGCCGGGACTTTGCTGAAGCTTTCTTT. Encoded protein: CASSRDFAEAFF.

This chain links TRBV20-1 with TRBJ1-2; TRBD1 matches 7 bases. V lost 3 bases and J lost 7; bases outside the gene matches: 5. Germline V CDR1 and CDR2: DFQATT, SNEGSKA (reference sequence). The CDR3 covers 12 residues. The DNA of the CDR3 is TGCAGTGCTAGTTGGACAGGAGGTGGCTACACCTTC. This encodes CSASWTGGGYTF.

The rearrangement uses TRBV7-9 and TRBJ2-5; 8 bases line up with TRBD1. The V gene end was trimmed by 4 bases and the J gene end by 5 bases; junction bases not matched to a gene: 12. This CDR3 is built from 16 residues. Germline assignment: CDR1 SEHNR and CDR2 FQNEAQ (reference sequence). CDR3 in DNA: TGTGCCAGCAGCTCCGGGACAGGCGTAAGATTTGAGACCCAGTACTTC. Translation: CASSSGTGVRFETQYF.

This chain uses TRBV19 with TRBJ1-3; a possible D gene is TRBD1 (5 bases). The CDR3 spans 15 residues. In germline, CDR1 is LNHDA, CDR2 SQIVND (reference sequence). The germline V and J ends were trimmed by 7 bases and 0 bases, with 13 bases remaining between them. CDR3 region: CASMRGSSSGNTIYF. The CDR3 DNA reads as TGTGCCAGTATGCGGGGGTCATCCTCTGGAAACACCATATATTTT.

In DNA, the CDR3 is TGTGCCACTCGTAGGGGTGATCAGCCCCAGCATTTT. Protein sequence: CATRRGDQPQHF. V gene TRBV19 combines with J gene TRBJ1-5, with D tentatively TRBD1 (5 bases). Germline CDR1 is LNHDA and CDR2 is SQIVND (reference sequence). Between the trimmed V and J ends, which lost 10 bases and 5 bases, there was a span of 12 bases. CDR3 length: 12 residues.

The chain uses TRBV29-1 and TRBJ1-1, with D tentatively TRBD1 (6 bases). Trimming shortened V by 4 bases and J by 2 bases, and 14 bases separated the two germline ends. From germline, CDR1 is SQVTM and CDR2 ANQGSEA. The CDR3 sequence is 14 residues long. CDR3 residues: CSVVDGTPNTEAFF. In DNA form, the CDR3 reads TGCAGCGTTGTAGACGGGACACCCAACACTGAAGCTTTCTTT.

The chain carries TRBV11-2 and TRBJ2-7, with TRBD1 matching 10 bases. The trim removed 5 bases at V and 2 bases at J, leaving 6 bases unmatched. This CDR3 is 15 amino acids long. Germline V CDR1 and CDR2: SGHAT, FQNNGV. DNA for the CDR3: TGTGCCAGCAGCCCCGACAGGGGGCATGCCTACGAGCAGTACTTC. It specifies CASSPDRGHAYEQYF.

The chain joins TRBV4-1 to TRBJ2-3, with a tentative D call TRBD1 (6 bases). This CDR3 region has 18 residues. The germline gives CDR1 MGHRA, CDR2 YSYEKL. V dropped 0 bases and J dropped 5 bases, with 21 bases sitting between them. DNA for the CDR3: TGCGCCAGCAGCCAAGATCCTCCACAGGGAAGGATGAAAGATACGCAGTATTTT. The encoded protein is CASSQDPPQGRMKDTQYF.

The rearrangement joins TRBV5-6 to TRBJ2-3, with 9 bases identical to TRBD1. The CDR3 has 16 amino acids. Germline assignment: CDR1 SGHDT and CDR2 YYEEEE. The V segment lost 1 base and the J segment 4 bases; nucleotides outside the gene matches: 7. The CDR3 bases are TGTGCCAGCAGCTTGCCCCGGGACAGGGACGCAGATACGCAGTATTTT. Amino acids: CASSLPRDRDADTQYF.

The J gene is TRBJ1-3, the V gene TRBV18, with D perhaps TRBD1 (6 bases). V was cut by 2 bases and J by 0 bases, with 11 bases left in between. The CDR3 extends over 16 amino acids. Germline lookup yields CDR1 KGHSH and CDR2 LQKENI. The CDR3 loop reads CASSPEDRHSGNTIYF. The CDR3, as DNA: TGTGCCAGCTCACCAGAAGACAGGCACTCTGGAAACACCATATATTTT.

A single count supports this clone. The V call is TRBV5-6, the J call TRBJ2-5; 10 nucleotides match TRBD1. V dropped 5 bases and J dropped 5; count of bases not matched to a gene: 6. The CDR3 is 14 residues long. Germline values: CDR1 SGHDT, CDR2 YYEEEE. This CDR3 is CASRKTGGDETQYF. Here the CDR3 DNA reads TGTGCCAGCAGGAAGACAGGGGGCGATGAGACCCAGTACTTC. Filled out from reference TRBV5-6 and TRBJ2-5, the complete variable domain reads DAGVTQSPTHLIKTRGQQVTLRCSPKSGHDTVSWYQQALGQGPQFIFQYYEEEERQRGNFPDRFSGHQFPNYSSELNVNALLLGDSALYLCASRKTGGDETQYFGPGTRLLVL.